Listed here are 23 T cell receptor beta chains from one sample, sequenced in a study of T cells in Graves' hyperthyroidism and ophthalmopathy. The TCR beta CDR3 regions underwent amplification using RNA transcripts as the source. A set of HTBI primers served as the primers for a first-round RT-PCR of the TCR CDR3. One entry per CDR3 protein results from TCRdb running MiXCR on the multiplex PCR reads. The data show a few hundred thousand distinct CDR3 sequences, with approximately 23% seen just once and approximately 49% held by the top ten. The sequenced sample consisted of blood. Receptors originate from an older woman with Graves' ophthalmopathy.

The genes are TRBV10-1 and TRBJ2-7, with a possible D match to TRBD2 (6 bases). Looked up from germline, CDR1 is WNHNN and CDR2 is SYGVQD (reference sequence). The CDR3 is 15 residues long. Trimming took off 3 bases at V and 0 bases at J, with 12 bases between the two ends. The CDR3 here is CASSESRGTSYEQYF. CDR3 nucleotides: TGCGCCAGCAGTGAAAGCCGGGGGACCTCCTACGAGCAGTACTTC.

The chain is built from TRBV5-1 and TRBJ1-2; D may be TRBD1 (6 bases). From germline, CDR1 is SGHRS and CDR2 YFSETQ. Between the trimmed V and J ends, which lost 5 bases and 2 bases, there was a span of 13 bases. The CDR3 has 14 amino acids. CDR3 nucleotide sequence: TGCGCCAGCAGGCCTTTTAGGGGGAACTATGGCTACACCTTC. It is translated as CASRPFRGNYGYTF.

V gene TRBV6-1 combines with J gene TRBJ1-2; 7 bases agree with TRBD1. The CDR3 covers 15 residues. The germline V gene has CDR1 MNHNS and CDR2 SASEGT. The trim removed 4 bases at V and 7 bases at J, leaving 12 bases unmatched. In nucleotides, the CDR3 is TGTGCCAGCAGTGGGTCCACAGGGGTGGCATTTGGCTACACCTTC. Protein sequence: CASSGSTGVAFGYTF.

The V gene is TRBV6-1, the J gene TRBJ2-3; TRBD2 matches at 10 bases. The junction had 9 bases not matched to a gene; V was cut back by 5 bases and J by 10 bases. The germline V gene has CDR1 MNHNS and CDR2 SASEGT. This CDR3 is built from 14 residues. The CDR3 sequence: CASSSWTSGGPQYF. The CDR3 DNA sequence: TGTGCCAGCAGTTCTTGGACTAGCGGAGGACCGCAGTATTTT.

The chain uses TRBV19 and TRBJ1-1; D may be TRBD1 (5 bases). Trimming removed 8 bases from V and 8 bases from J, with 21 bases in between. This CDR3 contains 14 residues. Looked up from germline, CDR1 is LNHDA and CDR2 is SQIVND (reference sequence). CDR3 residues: CASHLRGRGSEAFF. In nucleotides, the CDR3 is TGTGCCAGTCACCTTCGGGGCCGGGGTTCCGAAGCTTTCTTT.

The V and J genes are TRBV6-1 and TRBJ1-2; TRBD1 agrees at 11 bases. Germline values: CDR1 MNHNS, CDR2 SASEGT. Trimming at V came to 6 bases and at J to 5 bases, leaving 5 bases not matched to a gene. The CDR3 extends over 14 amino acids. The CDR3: CASRGDRGTYGYTF. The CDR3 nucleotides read TGTGCCAGCAGGGGGGACAGGGGGACATATGGCTACACCTTC.

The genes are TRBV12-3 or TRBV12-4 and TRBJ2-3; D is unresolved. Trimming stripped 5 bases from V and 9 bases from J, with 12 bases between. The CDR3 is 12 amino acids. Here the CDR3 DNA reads TGTGCCAGCAGTCTCGACCCCGCAACGCAGTATTTT. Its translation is CASSLDPATQYF.

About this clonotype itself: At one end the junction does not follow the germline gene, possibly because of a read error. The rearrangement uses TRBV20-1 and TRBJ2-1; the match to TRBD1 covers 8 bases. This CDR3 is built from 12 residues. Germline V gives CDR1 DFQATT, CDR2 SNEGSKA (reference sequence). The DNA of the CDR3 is TGCAGTACTAGAGGACAGGGTAATGAGCAGTTCTTC. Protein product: CSTRGQGNEQFF.

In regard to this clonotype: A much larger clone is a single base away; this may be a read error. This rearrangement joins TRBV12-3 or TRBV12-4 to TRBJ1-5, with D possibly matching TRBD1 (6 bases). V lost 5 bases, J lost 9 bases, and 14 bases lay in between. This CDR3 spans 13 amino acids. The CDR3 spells CASSRQAGLPQHF. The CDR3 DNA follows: TGTGCCAGCAGTCGACAGGCAGGACTGCCCCAGCATTTT.

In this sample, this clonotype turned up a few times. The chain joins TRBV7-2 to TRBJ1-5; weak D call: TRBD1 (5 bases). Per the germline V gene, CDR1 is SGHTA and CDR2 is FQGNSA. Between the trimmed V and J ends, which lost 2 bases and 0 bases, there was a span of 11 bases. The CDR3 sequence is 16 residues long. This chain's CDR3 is CASSLIGALSNQPQHF. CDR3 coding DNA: TGTGCCAGCAGCTTAATCGGGGCGCTTAGCAATCAGCCCCAGCATTTT.

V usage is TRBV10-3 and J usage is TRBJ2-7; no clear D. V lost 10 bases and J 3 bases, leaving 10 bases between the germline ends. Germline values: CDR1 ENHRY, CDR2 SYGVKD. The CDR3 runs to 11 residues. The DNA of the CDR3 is TGTGCCACCGAAGCTAACTACGAGCAGTACTTC. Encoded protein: CATEANYEQYF.

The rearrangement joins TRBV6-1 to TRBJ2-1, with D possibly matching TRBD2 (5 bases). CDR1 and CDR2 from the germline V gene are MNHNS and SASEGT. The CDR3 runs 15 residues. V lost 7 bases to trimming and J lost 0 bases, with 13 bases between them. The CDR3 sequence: CASKVPGNSYNEQFF. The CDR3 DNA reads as TGTGCCAGCAAGGTCCCGGGGAACTCCTACAATGAGCAGTTCTTC.

CDR3 protein: CASSESDQMNTEAFF. The CDR3 nucleotides read TGCGCCAGCAGTGAGAGCGACCAGATGAACACTGAAGCTTTCTTT. The rearrangement uses TRBV10-1 and TRBJ1-1; D not resolved. V lost 2 bases and J 0 bases, leaving 10 bases between the germline ends. The CDR3 sequence is 15 residues long. Germline lookup yields CDR1 WNHNN and CDR2 SYGVQD (reference sequence).

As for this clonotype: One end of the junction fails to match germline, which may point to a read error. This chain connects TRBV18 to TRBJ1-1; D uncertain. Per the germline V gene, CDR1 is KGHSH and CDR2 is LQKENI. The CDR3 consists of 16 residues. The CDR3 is CASSPPNGRQNTEAFF. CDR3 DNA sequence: TGTGCCAGCTCACCACCGAACGGACGGCAGAACACTGAGGCTTTCTTT. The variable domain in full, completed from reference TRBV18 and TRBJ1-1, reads NAGVMQNPRHLVRRRGQEARLRCSPMKGHSHVYWYRQLPEEGLKFMVYLQKENIIDESGMPKERFSAEFPKEGPSILRIQQVVRGDSAAYFCASSPPNGRQNTEAFFGQGTRLTVV.

CDR3 amino acids: CATSVARDQETQYF. In DNA, the CDR3 is TGTGCCACCAGTGTGGCCCGGGACCAAGAGACCCAGTACTTC. J is TRBJ2-5 and V is TRBV24-1, with D unclear. The germline V gene has CDR1 KGHDR and CDR2 SFDVKD. V dropped 5 bases and J dropped 0 bases, with 9 bases sitting between them. The CDR3 has 14 amino acids.

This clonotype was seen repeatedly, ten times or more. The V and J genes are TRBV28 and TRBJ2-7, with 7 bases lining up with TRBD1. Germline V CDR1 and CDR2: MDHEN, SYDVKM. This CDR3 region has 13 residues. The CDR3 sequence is CVTLSTGTYEQYF. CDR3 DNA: TGTGTTACCCTTTCGACAGGGACCTACGAGCAGTACTTC.

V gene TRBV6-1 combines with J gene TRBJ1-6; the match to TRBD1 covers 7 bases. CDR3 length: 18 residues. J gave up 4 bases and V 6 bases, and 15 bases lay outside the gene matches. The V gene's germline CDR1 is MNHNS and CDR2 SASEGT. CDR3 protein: CASRPSTGTASYNSPLHF. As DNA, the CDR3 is TGTGCCAGCAGGCCCTCAACCGGGACAGCTTCTTATAATTCACCCCTCCACTTT.

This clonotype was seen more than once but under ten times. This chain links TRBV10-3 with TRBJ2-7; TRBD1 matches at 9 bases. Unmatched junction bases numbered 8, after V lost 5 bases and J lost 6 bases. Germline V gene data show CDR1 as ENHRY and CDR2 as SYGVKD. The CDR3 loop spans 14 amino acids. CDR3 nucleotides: TGTGCCATCAGTCGCCGGGACAGGGTGCGCGAGCAGTACTTC. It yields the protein CAISRRDRVREQYF.

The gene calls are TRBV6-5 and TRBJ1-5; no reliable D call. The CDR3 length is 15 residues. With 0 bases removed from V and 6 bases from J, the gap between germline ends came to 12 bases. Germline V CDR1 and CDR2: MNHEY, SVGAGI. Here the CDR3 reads CASSYSVRGAQPQHF. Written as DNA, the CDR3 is TGTGCCAGCAGTTACTCAGTTCGGGGTGCTCAGCCCCAGCATTTT.

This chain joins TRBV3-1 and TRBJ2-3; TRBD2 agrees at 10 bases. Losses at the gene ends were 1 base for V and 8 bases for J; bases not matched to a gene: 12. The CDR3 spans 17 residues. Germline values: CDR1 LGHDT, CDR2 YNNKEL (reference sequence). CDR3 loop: CASSQGSSRTSGFTQYF. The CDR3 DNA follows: TGTGCCAGCAGCCAAGGCTCCTCGAGGACTAGCGGTTTTACGCAGTATTTT.

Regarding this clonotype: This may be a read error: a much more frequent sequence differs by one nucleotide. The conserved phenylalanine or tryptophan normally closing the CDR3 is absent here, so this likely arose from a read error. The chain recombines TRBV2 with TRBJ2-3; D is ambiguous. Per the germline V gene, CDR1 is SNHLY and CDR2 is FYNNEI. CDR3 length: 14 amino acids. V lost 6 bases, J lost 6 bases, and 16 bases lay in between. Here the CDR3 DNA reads TGTGCCAGCAGATCGGGTACAACGACGGATACGCAGTATTCT. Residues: CASRSGTTTDTQYS.

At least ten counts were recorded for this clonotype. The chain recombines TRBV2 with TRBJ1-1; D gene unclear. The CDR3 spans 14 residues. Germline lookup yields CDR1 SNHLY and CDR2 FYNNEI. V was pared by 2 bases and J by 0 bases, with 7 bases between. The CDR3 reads CASSESHMNTEAFF. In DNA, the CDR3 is TGTGCCAGCAGTGAAAGCCACATGAACACTGAAGCTTTCTTT.

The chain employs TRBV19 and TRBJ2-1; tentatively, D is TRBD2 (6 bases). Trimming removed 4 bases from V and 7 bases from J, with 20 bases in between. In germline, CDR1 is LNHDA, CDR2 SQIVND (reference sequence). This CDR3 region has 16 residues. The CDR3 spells CASSRFGTSGGNEQFF. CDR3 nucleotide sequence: TGTGCCAGTAGTAGATTCGGGACTTCCGGCGGGAATGAGCAGTTCTTC.